This T cell receptor (beta chain) was identified during a study of blood T cell repertoires in COVID-19. About the study: From the United States, Italy and Spain came samples of acute and convalescent COVID-19. Sources were T cells, B-cell-depleted T cells, or PBMCs; the material itself was cDNA or gDNA.

Germline assignment: CDR1 SGDLS and CDR2 YYNGEE. The ends lost 3 bases at V and 4 bases at J; junction bases unmatched: 9. There are 16 residues in the CDR3. As processed by the authors: Estimation of nucleated cell counts was performed using reference gene primer amplification. Here immunoSEQ multiplex PCR was the method, and the copy in TCRdb shows in-frame clones only, minus some. V, J and clone size are taken as reported in that table, and D and trimming were inferred from the DNA itself. The table includes roughly 120,000 clones, 85% to 90% detected once. The sequencing sample was made of peripheral blood. V is TRBV9 and J is TRBJ1-2, with TRBD1 identical over 10 bases. This receptor was identified in a human donor in a cohort sampled during active COVID-19. CDR3: CASSAGGQGLVYGYTF. The CDR3 DNA is TGTGCCAGCAGCGCGGGGGGACAGGGGCTAGTCTATGGCTACACCTTC. Drawing the rest from reference TRBV9 and TRBJ1-2, the complete variable domain is DSGVTQTPKHLITATGQRVTLRCSPRSGDLSVYWYQQSLDQGLQFLIQYYNGEERAKGNILERFSAQQFPDLHSELNLSSLELGDSALYFCASSAGGQGLVYGYTFGSGTRLTVV.